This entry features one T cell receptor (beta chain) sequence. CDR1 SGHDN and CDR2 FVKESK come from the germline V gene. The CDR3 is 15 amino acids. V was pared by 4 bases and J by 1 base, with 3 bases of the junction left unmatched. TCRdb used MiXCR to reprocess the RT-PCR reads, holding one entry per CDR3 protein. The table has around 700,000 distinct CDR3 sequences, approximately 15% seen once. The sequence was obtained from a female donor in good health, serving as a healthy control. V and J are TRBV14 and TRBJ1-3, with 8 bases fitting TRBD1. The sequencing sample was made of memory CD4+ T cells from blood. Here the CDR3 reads CASSRQGMSGNTIYF. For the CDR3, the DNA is TGTGCCAGCAGCCGACAGGGGATGTCTGGAAACACCATATATTTT.